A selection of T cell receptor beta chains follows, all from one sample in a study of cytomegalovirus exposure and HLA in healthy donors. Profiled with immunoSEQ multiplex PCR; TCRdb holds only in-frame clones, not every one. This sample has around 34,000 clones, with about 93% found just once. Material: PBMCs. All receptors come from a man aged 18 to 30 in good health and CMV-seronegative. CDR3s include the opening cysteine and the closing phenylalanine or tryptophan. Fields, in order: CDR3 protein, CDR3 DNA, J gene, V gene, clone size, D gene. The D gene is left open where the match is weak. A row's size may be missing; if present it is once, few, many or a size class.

CDR3aa: CAWSGYRYGYTF; CDR3nt: TGTGCCTGGAGTGGATATCGGTATGGCTACACCTTC; j_gene: TRBJ1-2; v_gene: TRBV30; abundance: -; d_gene: -
CDR3aa: CASTLGGGIKETQYF; CDR3nt: TGTGCCAGCACCCTGGGAGGCGGCATAAAAGAGACCCAGTACTTC; j_gene: TRBJ2-5; v_gene: TRBV11-2; abundance: -; d_gene: -
CDR3aa: CASSSAGGGGYTF; CDR3nt: TGTGCCAGCAGCTCGGCGGGAGGGGGAGGCTACACCTTC; j_gene: TRBJ1-2; v_gene: TRBV11-3; abundance: -; d_gene: -
CDR3aa: CASSRGHEQYF; CDR3nt: TGTGCCAGCAGCAGGGGGCACGAGCAGTACTTC; j_gene: TRBJ2-7; v_gene: TRBV6-1; abundance: -; d_gene: TRBD1
CDR3aa: CASSFGRDRAPYEQYF; CDR3nt: TGTGCCAGCAGTTTTGGAAGGGACAGGGCCCCCTACGAGCAGTACTTC; j_gene: TRBJ2-7; v_gene: TRBV28; abundance: -; d_gene: TRBD1
CDR3aa: CASRLHSGGANTGELFF; CDR3nt: TGTGCCAGCAGGCTCCATAGCGGGGGGGCGAACACCGGGGAGCTGTTTTTT; j_gene: TRBJ2-2; v_gene: TRBV2; abundance: -; d_gene: TRBD2
CDR3aa: CASSVEGTGGNCRDNQPQHF; CDR3nt: TGTGCCAGCAGCGTAGAAGGGACAGGGGGCAATTGTCGAGACAATCAGCCCCAGCATTTT; j_gene: TRBJ1-5; v_gene: TRBV9; abundance: -; d_gene: TRBD1
CDR3aa: CASSHYRGTGELFF; CDR3nt: TGTGCCAGCAGCCATTACAGGGGCACCGGGGAGCTGTTTTTT; j_gene: TRBJ2-2; v_gene: TRBV7-9; abundance: -; d_gene: TRBD1
CDR3aa: CASSLGSTRETQYF; CDR3nt: TGTGCCAGCAGCTTAGGTTCTACTCGAGAGACCCAGTACTTC; j_gene: TRBJ2-5; v_gene: TRBV7-2; abundance: -; d_gene: -
CDR3aa: CASSFTISNTEAFF; CDR3nt: TGTGCCAGCAGTTTCACAATATCGAACACTGAAGCTTTCTTT; j_gene: TRBJ1-1; v_gene: TRBV28; abundance: -; d_gene: -
CDR3aa: CASNPQGSYNEQFF; CDR3nt: TGTGCCAGCAATCCCCAGGGATCCTACAATGAGCAGTTCTTC; j_gene: TRBJ2-1; v_gene: TRBV6-6; abundance: -; d_gene: -
CDR3aa: CAIRDSSGNTIYF; CDR3nt: TGTGCCATCAGGGACAGTTCAGGAAACACCATATATTTT; j_gene: TRBJ1-3; v_gene: TRBV10-3; abundance: -; d_gene: -
CDR3aa: CASRLDFGSSYNEQFF; CDR3nt: TGTGCCAGTAGGCTTGACTTCGGAAGCTCCTACAATGAGCAGTTCTTC; j_gene: TRBJ2-1; v_gene: TRBV19; abundance: -; d_gene: -
CDR3aa: CASTRLPGSETQYF; CDR3nt: TGTGCTAGCACCCGCCTCCCAGGGTCAGAGACCCAGTACTTC; j_gene: TRBJ2-5; v_gene: TRBV7-7; abundance: -; d_gene: -
CDR3aa: CAWNTGTGNTEAFF; CDR3nt: TGTGCCTGGAACACCGGGACAGGGAACACTGAAGCTTTCTTT; j_gene: TRBJ1-1; v_gene: TRBV30; abundance: -; d_gene: TRBD1
CDR3aa: CASNVGAAGNTIYF; CDR3nt: TGTGCCAGCAACGTGGGGGCTGCGGGAAACACCATATATTTT; j_gene: TRBJ1-3; v_gene: TRBV6-1; abundance: -; d_gene: -
CDR3aa: CASSTGLAGGPNNEQFF; CDR3nt: TGCGCCAGCAGCACCGGACTAGCGGGGGGGCCCAACAATGAGCAGTTCTTC; j_gene: TRBJ2-1; v_gene: TRBV5-1; abundance: -; d_gene: TRBD2
CDR3aa: CAWSALGTYGYTF; CDR3nt: TGTGCCTGGAGTGCTCTAGGCACCTATGGCTACACCTTC; j_gene: TRBJ1-2; v_gene: TRBV30; abundance: -; d_gene: -
CDR3aa: CASVARGGSNQPQHF; CDR3nt: TGTGCCAGCGTGGCTCGGGGGGGTAGCAATCAGCCCCAGCATTTT; j_gene: TRBJ1-5; v_gene: TRBV2; abundance: -; d_gene: -
CDR3aa: CASSLLSSGSLRTETQYF; CDR3nt: TGCGCCAGCAGCTTGTTGTCTAGCGGGAGTCTTAGAACGGAGACCCAGTACTTC; j_gene: TRBJ2-5; v_gene: TRBV5-1; abundance: -; d_gene: TRBD2
CDR3aa: CASSNKGLGAEAFF; CDR3nt: TGTGCCAGTAGTAATAAAGGATTGGGGGCCGAGGCTTTCTTT; j_gene: TRBJ1-1; v_gene: TRBV19; abundance: -; d_gene: -
CDR3aa: CASRIGTGEGKPQHF; CDR3nt: TGTGCCAGCAGAATCGGGACAGGGGAGGGGAAGCCCCAGCATTTT; j_gene: TRBJ1-5; v_gene: TRBV6-6; abundance: -; d_gene: TRBD1
CDR3aa: CASSLLGVQETQYF; CDR3nt: TGTGCCAGCAGCTTGTTAGGGGTGCAAGAGACCCAGTACTTC; j_gene: TRBJ2-5; v_gene: TRBV5-6; abundance: -; d_gene: -
CDR3aa: CASSLDPAGEQYF; CDR3nt: TGTGCCAGCAGCCTCGACCCGGCGGGGGAGCAGTACTTC; j_gene: TRBJ2-7; v_gene: TRBV7-6; abundance: once; d_gene: -
CDR3aa: CASSYWAEGKAFF; CDR3nt: TGTGCCAGCAGTTACTGGGCAGAAGGCAAAGCTTTCTTT; j_gene: TRBJ1-1; v_gene: TRBV6-5; abundance: -; d_gene: -
CDR3aa: CATGRWGGTGVTQYF; CDR3nt: TGTGCCACCGGGAGGTGGGGCGGGACGGGGGTTACGCAGTATTTT; j_gene: TRBJ2-3; v_gene: TRBV19; abundance: -; d_gene: TRBD2
CDR3aa: CASSINQPGGNQPQHF; CDR3nt: TGTGCCAGCAGCATAAACCAACCAGGCGGCAATCAGCCCCAGCATTTT; j_gene: TRBJ1-5; v_gene: TRBV7-2; abundance: -; d_gene: -
CDR3aa: CASSPRTSGYQETQYF; CDR3nt: TGTGCCAGCAGTCCCCGGACTAGCGGTTACCAAGAGACCCAGTACTTC; j_gene: TRBJ2-5; v_gene: TRBV27; abundance: -; d_gene: TRBD2
CDR3aa: CASSLSGSGTQYF; CDR3nt: TGCGCCAGCAGTCTCTCGGGGTCGGGGACCCAGTACTTC; j_gene: TRBJ2-5; v_gene: TRBV5-1; abundance: -; d_gene: -
CDR3aa: CASSANRGVGEKLFF; CDR3nt: TGTGCCAGCAGTGCAAACAGGGGAGTCGGTGAAAAACTGTTTTTT; j_gene: TRBJ1-4; v_gene: TRBV6-1; abundance: -; d_gene: TRBD1
CDR3aa: CASSIGDSSGNTIYF; CDR3nt: TGTGCCAGTAGTATAGGGGACAGCTCTGGAAACACCATATATTTT; j_gene: TRBJ1-3; v_gene: TRBV19; abundance: -; d_gene: TRBD1
CDR3aa: CASSVISGGAADTQYF; CDR3nt: TGTGCCAGCAGCGTCATTAGCGGGGGGGCCGCAGATACGCAGTATTTT; j_gene: TRBJ2-3; v_gene: TRBV9; abundance: -; d_gene: TRBD2
CDR3aa: CASSYVRNQPQHF; CDR3nt: TGTGCCAGCAGTTACGTTCGTAATCAGCCCCAGCATTTT; j_gene: TRBJ1-5; v_gene: TRBV6-5; abundance: -; d_gene: -
CDR3aa: CASSAGSDTQYF; CDR3nt: TGTGCCAGCAGTGCGGGGTCAGATACGCAGTATTTT; j_gene: TRBJ2-3; v_gene: TRBV6-1; abundance: -; d_gene: -
CDR3aa: CASSGRRAGQNEQFF; CDR3nt: TGTGCCAGCAGTGGTAGGCGGGCTGGGCAAAATGAGCAGTTCTTC; j_gene: TRBJ2-1; v_gene: TRBV6-1; abundance: -; d_gene: -
CDR3aa: CAWSNLHNELFF; CDR3nt: TGTGCCTGGAGTAACCTCCACAATGAGCTGTTTTTT; j_gene: TRBJ2-2; v_gene: TRBV30; abundance: -; d_gene: -
CDR3aa: CASSPQSLAGELDTQYF; CDR3nt: TGTGCCAGCAGCCCGCAATCACTAGCGGGGGAATTAGATACGCAGTATTTT; j_gene: TRBJ2-3; v_gene: TRBV7-3; abundance: -; d_gene: TRBD2
CDR3aa: CAWSVMGRGDNQPQHF; CDR3nt: TGTGCCTGGAGTGTAATGGGCAGGGGGGACAATCAGCCCCAGCATTTT; j_gene: TRBJ1-5; v_gene: TRBV30; abundance: -; d_gene: TRBD1
CDR3aa: CASSVDADKNIQYF; CDR3nt: TGTGCCAGCAGCGTAGACGCGGACAAAAACATTCAGTACTTC; j_gene: TRBJ2-4; v_gene: TRBV9; abundance: -; d_gene: -
CDR3aa: CASSPVLNYSNQPQHF; CDR3nt: TGTGCCAGTAGCCCCGTTCTTAATTATAGCAATCAGCCCCAGCATTTT; j_gene: TRBJ1-5; v_gene: TRBV19; abundance: -; d_gene: -
CDR3aa: CAMYAASGAGANVLTF; CDR3nt: TGTGCCATGTATGCGGCTAGCGGGGCTGGGGCCAACGTCCTGACTTTC; j_gene: TRBJ2-6; v_gene: TRBV13; abundance: -; d_gene: TRBD2
CDR3aa: CASSYIGGMNTEAFF; CDR3nt: TGTGCCAGCAGTTACATAGGAGGCATGAACACTGAAGCTTTCTTT; j_gene: TRBJ1-1; v_gene: TRBV6-5; abundance: -; d_gene: -
CDR3aa: CASSLLRDFTYEQYF; CDR3nt: TGTGCCAGCAGCTTACTCCGGGACTTTACCTACGAGCAGTACTTC; j_gene: TRBJ2-7; v_gene: TRBV5-5; abundance: once; d_gene: -
CDR3aa: CASSPGQGAQGRNGELFF; CDR3nt: TGCGCCAGCAGCCCCGGACAGGGGGCGCAGGGGAGGAACGGGGAGCTGTTTTTT; j_gene: TRBJ2-2; v_gene: TRBV5-1; abundance: once; d_gene: TRBD1
CDR3aa: CASARAGYGSGVGSYEQYF; CDR3nt: TGTGCCAGCGCGAGGGCGGGTTACGGCTCGGGGGTCGGCTCCTACGAGCAGTACTTC; j_gene: TRBJ2-7; v_gene: TRBV2; abundance: -; d_gene: -
CDR3aa: CASTIRGTGGTGELFF; CDR3nt: TGTGCCAGTACCATCAGGGGGACAGGGGGCACCGGGGAGCTGTTTTTT; j_gene: TRBJ2-2; v_gene: TRBV19; abundance: -; d_gene: TRBD1
CDR3aa: CASSQSQVTEAFF; CDR3nt: TGTGCCAGCAGCCAATCACAGGTCACTGAAGCTTTCTTT; j_gene: TRBJ1-1; v_gene: TRBV14; abundance: once; d_gene: -
CDR3aa: CASRQGSGNTIYF; CDR3nt: TGTGCCAGCAGACAGGGCTCAGGAAACACCATATATTTT; j_gene: TRBJ1-3; v_gene: TRBV28; abundance: once; d_gene: -
CDR3aa: CASSSREGEQYF; CDR3nt: TGTGCCAGCAGCTCTAGGGAGGGGGAGCAGTACTTC; j_gene: TRBJ2-7; v_gene: TRBV5-4; abundance: -; d_gene: TRBD2
CDR3aa: CASRNAAAQRNSPLHF; CDR3nt: TGTGCCAGCAGAAACGCGGCGGCACAGCGGAATTCACCCCTCCACTTT; j_gene: TRBJ1-6; v_gene: TRBV7-2; abundance: -; d_gene: -
CDR3aa: CASILSGQGKHF; CDR3nt: TGTGCCAGCATCTTATCGGGACAGGGAAAACATTTT; j_gene: TRBJ1-5; v_gene: TRBV27; abundance: -; d_gene: TRBD1
CDR3aa: CASSPEGQGAYGEQYF; CDR3nt: TGTGCCAGCTCGCCGGAGGGACAGGGGGCCTACGGCGAGCAGTACTTC; j_gene: TRBJ2-7; v_gene: TRBV18; abundance: once; d_gene: TRBD1
CDR3aa: CASSAGESFYEQYF; CDR3nt: TGTGCCAGCAGTGCGGGGGAGAGCTTCTACGAGCAGTACTTC; j_gene: TRBJ2-7; v_gene: TRBV6-1; abundance: -; d_gene: -
CDR3aa: CASSVARDGQPQHF; CDR3nt: TGTGCCAGCAGCGTAGCCAGGGATGGGCAGCCCCAGCATTTT; j_gene: TRBJ1-5; v_gene: TRBV9; abundance: -; d_gene: -
CDR3aa: CASSLGQGWDEKLFF; CDR3nt: TGCGCCAGCAGCTTGGGACAGGGATGGGATGAAAAACTGTTTTTT; j_gene: TRBJ1-4; v_gene: TRBV5-1; abundance: -; d_gene: TRBD1